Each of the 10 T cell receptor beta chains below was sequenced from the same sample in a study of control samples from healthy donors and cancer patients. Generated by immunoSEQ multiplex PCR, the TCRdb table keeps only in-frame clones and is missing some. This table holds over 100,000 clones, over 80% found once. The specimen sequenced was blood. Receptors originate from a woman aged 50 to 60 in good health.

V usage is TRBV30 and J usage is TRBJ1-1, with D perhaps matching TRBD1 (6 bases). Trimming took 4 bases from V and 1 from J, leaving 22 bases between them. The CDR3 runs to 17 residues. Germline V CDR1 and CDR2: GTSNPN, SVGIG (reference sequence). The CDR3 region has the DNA TGTGCCTGGAAACCCCAGGGGAATCGGGGAACGAACACTGAAGCTTTCTTT. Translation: CAWKPQGNRGTNTEAFF. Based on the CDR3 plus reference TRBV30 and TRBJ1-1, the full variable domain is SQTIHQWPATLVQPVGSPLSLECTVEGTSNPNLYWYRQAAGRGLQLLFYSVGIGQISSEVPQNLSASRPQDRQFILSSKKLLLSDSGFYLCAWKPQGNRGTNTEAFFGQGTRLTVV.

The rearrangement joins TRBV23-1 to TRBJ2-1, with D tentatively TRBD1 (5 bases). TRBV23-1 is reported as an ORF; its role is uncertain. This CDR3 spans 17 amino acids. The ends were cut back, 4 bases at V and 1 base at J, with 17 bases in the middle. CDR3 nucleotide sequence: TGCGCCAGCAGTCGATATTCTCGACAGTGTTCCTACAATGAGCAGTTCTTC. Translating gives CASSRYSRQCSYNEQFF.

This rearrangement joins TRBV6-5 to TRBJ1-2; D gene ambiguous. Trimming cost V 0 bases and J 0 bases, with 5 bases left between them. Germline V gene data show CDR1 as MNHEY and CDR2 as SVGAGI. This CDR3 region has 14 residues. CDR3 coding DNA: TGTGCCAGCAGTTACTCTGCATCTAACTATGGCTACACCTTC. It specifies CASSYSASNYGYTF.

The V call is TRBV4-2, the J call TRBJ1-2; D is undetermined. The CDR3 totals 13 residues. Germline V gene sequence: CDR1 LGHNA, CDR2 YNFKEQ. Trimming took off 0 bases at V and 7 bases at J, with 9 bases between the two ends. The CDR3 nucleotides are TGTGCCAGCAGCCAAGAGTCGGCACGTGGCTACACCTTC. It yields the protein CASSQESARGYTF.

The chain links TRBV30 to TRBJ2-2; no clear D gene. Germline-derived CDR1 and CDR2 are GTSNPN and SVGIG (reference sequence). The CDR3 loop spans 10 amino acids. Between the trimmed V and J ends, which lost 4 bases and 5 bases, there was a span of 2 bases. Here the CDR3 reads CAWKTGELFF. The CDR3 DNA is TGTGCCTGGAAGACCGGGGAGCTGTTTTTT.

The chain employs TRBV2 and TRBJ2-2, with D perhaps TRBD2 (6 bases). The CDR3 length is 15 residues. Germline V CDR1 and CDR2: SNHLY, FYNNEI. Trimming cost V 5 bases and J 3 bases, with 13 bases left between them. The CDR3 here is CASSRGEEHTGELFF. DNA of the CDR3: TGTGCCAGCAGTCGAGGGGAGGAGCACACCGGGGAGCTGTTTTTT.

CDR3 bases: TGCGCCAGCAGTTCTGGAGGGCGATCGGGGACTGAAGCTTTCTTT. This translates into CASSSGGRSGTEAFF. The chain uses TRBV5-1 and TRBJ1-1; no clear D gene. CDR3 size: 15 residues. Between the trimmed V and J ends, which lost 5 bases and 5 bases, there was a span of 19 bases. Germline CDR1 is SGHRS and CDR2 is YFSETQ.

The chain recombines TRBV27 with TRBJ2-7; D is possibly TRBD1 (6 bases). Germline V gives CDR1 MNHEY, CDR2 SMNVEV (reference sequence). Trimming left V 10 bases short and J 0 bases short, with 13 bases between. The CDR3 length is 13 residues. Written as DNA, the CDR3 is TGTGCCACCCTGGACAGTGCCTCCTACGAGCAGTACTTC. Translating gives CATLDSASYEQYF.

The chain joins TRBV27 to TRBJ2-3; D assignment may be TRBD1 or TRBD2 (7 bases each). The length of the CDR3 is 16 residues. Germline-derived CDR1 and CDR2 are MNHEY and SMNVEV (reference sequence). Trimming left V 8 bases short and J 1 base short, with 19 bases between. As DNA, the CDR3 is TGTGCCAGCGGACGGGGGGCAGGGACAGGCACAGATACGCAGTATTTT. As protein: CASGRGAGTGTDTQYF.

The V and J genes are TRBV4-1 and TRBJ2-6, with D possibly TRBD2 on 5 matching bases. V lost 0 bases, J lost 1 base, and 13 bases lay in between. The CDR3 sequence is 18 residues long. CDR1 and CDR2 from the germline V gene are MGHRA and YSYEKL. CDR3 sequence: CASSQEGGRPSGANVLTF. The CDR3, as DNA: TGCGCCAGCAGCCAAGAAGGAGGCAGACCGTCTGGGGCCAACGTCCTGACTTTC.